The T cell receptor beta chain under discussion was sequenced for a study of blood T cell repertoires in COVID-19. The J segment lost 9 bases and the V segment lost 0 bases, leaving 11 bases of the junction unmatched. The germline V gene has CDR1 SGHRS and CDR2 YFSETQ. The length of the CDR3 is 16 residues. Repertoires were generated with immunoSEQ multiplex PCR, while TCRdb's copy carries only in-frame clones and drops some. This table holds some 65,000 clones, approximately 86% found once. The sample comprised peripheral blood. V usage is TRBV5-1 and J usage is TRBJ2-3; 9 bases match TRBD2. The origin of this receptor is a man aged 35 to 55 with COVID-19, enrolled during active disease. CDR3 sequence reads: CASSLAANPTSGTQYF. The DNA for the CDR3 is TGCGCCAGCAGCTTGGCCGCCAACCCCACTAGCGGGACGCAGTATTTT. Supplemented by reference TRBV5-1 and TRBJ2-3, the full variable domain reads KAGVTQTPRYLIKTRGQQVTLSCSPISGHRSVSWYQQTPGQGLQFLFEYFSETQRNKGNFPGRFSGRQFSNSRSEMNVSTLELGDSALYLCASSLAANPTSGTQYFGPGTRLTVL.